The T cell receptor (beta chain) described here comes from a study of shared clonotypes between healthy human individuals. Profiled with immunoSEQ multiplex PCR; TCRdb holds only in-frame clones, not every one. Among about half a million clones listed, 75% to 85% were seen once. Trimming stripped 1 base from V and 7 bases from J, with 16 bases between. The CDR3 loop spans 15 amino acids. CDR1 and CDR2 (germline): KGHSH, LQKENI. The sequence derives from a woman in her forties in good health. Some clones in this sample may be carry-over from other donors' samples. The sample consisted of PBMCs. The rearrangement links TRBV18 to TRBJ1-2; D is ambiguous. In DNA, the CDR3 is TGTGCCAGCTCACCACTTAGTGGGGAACTCTCTGGCTACACCTTC. It yields the protein CASSPLSGELSGYTF.